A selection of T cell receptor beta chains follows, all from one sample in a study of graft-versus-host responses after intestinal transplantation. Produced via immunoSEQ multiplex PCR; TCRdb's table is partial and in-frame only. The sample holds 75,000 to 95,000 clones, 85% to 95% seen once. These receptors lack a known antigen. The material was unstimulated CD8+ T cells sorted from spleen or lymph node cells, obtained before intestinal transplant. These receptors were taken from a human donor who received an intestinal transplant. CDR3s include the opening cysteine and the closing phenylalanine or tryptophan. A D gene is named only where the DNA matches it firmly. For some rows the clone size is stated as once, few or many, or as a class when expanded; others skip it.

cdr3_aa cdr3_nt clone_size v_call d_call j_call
CASSLVERDEQYF TGTGCCAGCAGTTTAGTGGAACGGGACGAGCAGTACTTC NA TRBV27 NA TRBJ2-7
CASSQEVMRTGGSGANVLTF TGCGCCAGCAGCCAAGAGGTTATGAGGACAGGGGGCTCTGGGGCCAACGTCCTGACTTTC NA TRBV4-3 TRBD1 TRBJ2-6
CASSPNGFHEQYF TGTGCCAGCAGCCCCAACGGGTTCCACGAGCAGTACTTC NA TRBV7-9 NA TRBJ2-7
CASSYGESTEAFF TGTGCCAGCAGTTATGGGGAGTCCACTGAAGCTTTCTTT NA TRBV6-5 NA TRBJ1-1
CASRGGQGESYEQYF TGTGCCAGCAGGGGTGGACAGGGAGAATCCTACGAGCAGTACTTC NA TRBV6-5 TRBD1 TRBJ2-7
CASSQVVAETQYF TGCGCCAGCAGCCAAGTGGTAGCAGAGACCCAGTACTTC NA TRBV4-3 NA TRBJ2-5
CAWSRGSGNEQFF TGTGCCTGGAGTCGGGGTAGCGGGAATGAGCAGTTCTTC NA TRBV30 TRBD2 TRBJ2-1
CASSDGGDYNEQFF TGTGCCAGCAGTGACGGCGGGGACTACAATGAGCAGTTCTTC NA TRBV6-4 NA TRBJ2-1
CASRSPLNTGELFF TGTGCCAGCAGATCTCCCCTGAACACCGGGGAGCTGTTTTTT NA TRBV6-1 NA TRBJ2-2
CASSYPGQRAYEQYF TGTGCCAGCAGCTATCCGGGACAGAGGGCCTACGAGCAGTACTTC NA TRBV7-8 TRBD1 TRBJ2-7
CASSLALGGMNTEAFF TGTGCCAGCAGCTTAGCGCTTGGGGGCATGAACACTGAAGCTTTCTTT NA TRBV7-9 NA TRBJ1-1
CASSSFESGLRTDTQYF TGTGCCAGCAGCTCCTTTGAAAGCGGACTACGCACAGATACGCAGTATTTT NA TRBV5-6 NA TRBJ2-3
CSVDDMKNEQYF TGCAGCGTTGACGACATGAAAAACGAGCAGTACTTC once TRBV29-1 NA TRBJ2-7
CASSAIQGRSPLHF TGTGCCAGCAGCGCTATTCAGGGTCGGTCACCCCTCCACTTT NA TRBV7-9 NA TRBJ1-6
CASSPMDRLNTEAFF TGCGCCAGCAGCCCTATGGACAGGCTGAACACTGAAGCTTTCTTT once TRBV4-1 TRBD1 TRBJ1-1
CSVEEGTGGFYEQYF TGCAGCGTTGAAGAGGGGACAGGGGGCTTCTACGAGCAGTACTTC NA TRBV29-1 TRBD1 TRBJ2-7
CASSPPGTGGSMNTEAFF TGCGCCAGCAGTCCTCCCGGGACAGGGGGCTCCATGAACACTGAAGCTTTCTTT NA TRBV23-1 TRBD1 TRBJ1-1
CASSLSSGVDQPQHF TGTGCCAGCAGTTTAAGTTCAGGGGTGGACCAGCCCCAGCATTTT NA TRBV27 NA TRBJ1-5
CASSETAGGDFSCGYTF TGTGCCAGCAGCGAAACGGCAGGGGGCGATTTTAGCTGTGGCTACACCTTC NA TRBV21-1 NA TRBJ1-2
CSVDPGGKGTEAFF TGCAGCGTTGACCCTGGGGGGAAGGGCACTGAAGCTTTCTTT NA TRBV29-1 NA TRBJ1-1
CSARTRDSPLF TGCAGTGCTAGAACCCGGGACAGCCCCCTTTTT NA TRBV20-1 TRBD1 TRBJ1-1
CASSEPGVNTEAFF TGTGCCAGCAGTGAACCAGGGGTGAACACTGAAGCTTTCTTT once TRBV6-5 NA TRBJ1-1
CSAETANYGYTF TGCAGCGCCGAGACAGCTAACTATGGCTACACCTTC NA TRBV29-1 NA TRBJ1-2
CASSWRFGYGYTF TGTGCCAGCAGCTGGCGGTTCGGCTATGGCTACACCTTC NA TRBV11-3 NA TRBJ1-2
CSTSSGVVDTF TGCAGTACCTCTTCAGGTGTCGTGGACACCTTC NA TRBV29-1 NA TRBJ1-2
CASSPGQGGTYEQYF TGTGCCAGCAGCCCGGGACAGGGCGGAACCTACGAGCAGTACTTC NA TRBV27 TRBD1 TRBJ2-7
CASSLLGGNTIYF TGTGCCAGCAGCTTGCTCGGTGGAAACACCATATATTTT few TRBV5-8 NA TRBJ1-3
CASSVAGGIGNEQFF TGTGCCAGCAGCGTAGCAGGGGGCATAGGGAATGAGCAGTTCTTC NA TRBV9 TRBD1 TRBJ2-1